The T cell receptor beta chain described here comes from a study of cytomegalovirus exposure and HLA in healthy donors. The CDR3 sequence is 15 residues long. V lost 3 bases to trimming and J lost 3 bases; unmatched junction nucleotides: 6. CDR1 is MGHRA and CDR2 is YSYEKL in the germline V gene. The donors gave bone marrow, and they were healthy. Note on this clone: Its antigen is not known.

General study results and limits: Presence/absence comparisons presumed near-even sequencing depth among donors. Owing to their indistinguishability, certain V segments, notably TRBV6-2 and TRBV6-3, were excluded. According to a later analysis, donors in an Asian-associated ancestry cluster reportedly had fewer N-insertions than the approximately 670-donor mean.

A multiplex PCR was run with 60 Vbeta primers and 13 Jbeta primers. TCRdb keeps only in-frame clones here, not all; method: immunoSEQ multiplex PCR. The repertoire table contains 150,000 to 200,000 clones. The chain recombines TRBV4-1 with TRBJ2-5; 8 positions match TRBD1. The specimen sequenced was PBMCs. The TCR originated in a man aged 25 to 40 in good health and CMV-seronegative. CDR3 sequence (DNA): TGCGCCAGCAGCCACACCCCAGGGGGCGAAGAGACCCAGTACTTC. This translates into CASSHTPGGEETQYF.